These 26 T cell receptor beta chains originate from one sample sequenced in a study of CD8 T cells in ankylosing spondylitis. Each CDR3 protein gets one entry after TCRdb re-called the 5' RACE reads with MiXCR. This sample has 300,000 to 400,000 distinct CDR3 sequences, with roughly 10% found just once. The source material was blood, either unsorted or a sorted T cell fraction (not recorded which). These receptors all stem from a female donor with ankylosing spondylitis or in good health (not recorded which).

This clonotype was seen ten or more times. This sequence joins TRBV12-3 or TRBV12-4 and TRBJ1-1; weak D call: TRBD1 (5 bases). This CDR3 has 15 amino acids. Trimming shortened V by 3 bases and J by 0 bases, and 11 bases separated the two germline ends. CDR3 in DNA: TGTGCCAGCAGTTTTGCCGGGACCCTGAACACTGAAGCTTTCTTT. This codes for CASSFAGTLNTEAFF.

The chain employs TRBV20-1 and TRBJ2-2, with 11 nucleotides matching TRBD1. From germline, CDR1 is DFQATT and CDR2 SNEGSKA (reference sequence). Trimming at V came to 0 bases and at J to 1 base, leaving 4 bases not matched to a gene. The CDR3 consists of 17 residues. Here the CDR3 DNA reads TGCAGTGCTAGAGATTGGGGACAGGGGGTGAACACCGGGGAGCTGTTTTTT. Translating it yields CSARDWGQGVNTGELFF.

This clonotype was recorded many times. This chain connects TRBV5-1 to TRBJ1-2; D is undetermined. The CDR3 has 14 amino acids. CDR1 and CDR2 from the germline V gene are SGHRS and YFSETQ. Trimming left V 0 bases short and J 3 bases short, with 9 bases between. CDR3 sequence reads: CASSLDSAYYGYTF. The DNA for the CDR3 is TGCGCCAGCAGCTTGGACAGCGCTTACTATGGCTACACCTTC.

V gene TRBV12-3 or TRBV12-4 combines with J gene TRBJ2-5; the match to TRBD1 covers 8 bases. The CDR3 covers 15 residues. Trimming at V came to 6 bases and at J to 2 bases, leaving 8 bases not matched to a gene. This CDR3 reads CASRPETGGQETQYF. CDR3 nucleotide sequence: TGTGCCAGCAGACCCGAAACAGGGGGGCAAGAGACCCAGTACTTC.

This clonotype was counted ten times or more. V and J are TRBV5-5 and TRBJ1-2; D is possibly TRBD1 (5 bases). Germline lookup yields CDR1 SGHKS and CDR2 YYEKEE (reference sequence). The CDR3 length is 14 residues. Trimming removed 7 bases from V and 4 bases from J, with 17 bases in between. The CDR3 protein is CASQPYLGTYGYTF. The CDR3 region has the DNA TGTGCCAGCCAACCTTATCTGGGGACCTATGGCTACACCTTC.

This clonotype was found many times. The chain is built from TRBV5-1 and TRBJ2-3; no clear D. Germline V gene data show CDR1 as SGHRS and CDR2 as YFSETQ. This CDR3 has 13 residues. Between the trimmed V and J ends, which lost 5 bases and 3 bases, there was a span of 10 bases. CDR3 sequence: CASRGSSTDTQYF. The CDR3 region has the DNA TGCGCCAGCAGAGGGTCGTCTACAGATACGCAGTATTTT.

Regarding this clonotype: A far larger clone is off by one base, so a read error is likely. This chain uses TRBV5-1 with TRBJ2-3; D is unclear. Per the germline V gene, CDR1 is SGHRS and CDR2 is YFSETQ. Trimming pared 0 bases from V and 5 bases from J, leaving 7 bases between. The CDR3 contains 13 residues. This chain's CDR3 is CASSLEREDTQYF. The DNA of the CDR3 is TGCGCCAGCAGCTTGGAAAGGGAAGATACGCAGTATTTT.

This clonotype was picked up many times. The chain couples TRBV10-3 to TRBJ2-2; D not certain. The V and J ends lost 0 bases and 4 bases respectively, with 6 bases between them. CDR1 is ENHRY and CDR2 is SYGVKD in the germline V gene. The CDR3 sequence is 14 residues long. For the CDR3, the DNA is TGTGCCATCAGTGAGTCAGGGTTCACCGGGGAGCTGTTTTTT. Residues: CAISESGFTGELFF.

This clonotype was counted ten times or more. The chain recombines TRBV27 with TRBJ1-1, with D unresolved. Germline V gene sequence: CDR1 MNHEY, CDR2 SMNVEV (reference sequence). The CDR3 runs to 13 residues. The V and J ends lost 5 bases and 3 bases respectively, with 10 bases between them. CDR3 DNA: TGTGCCAGCAGTCACACTTGGGACACTGAAGCTTTCTTT. This encodes CASSHTWDTEAFF.

About this clonotype: A read error may explain this, as a much larger clone is one base away. The chain is built from TRBV7-2 and TRBJ1-2, with unresolved D. CDR3 length equals 17 residues. Per the germline V gene, CDR1 is SGHTA and CDR2 is FQGNSA. The CDR3 region has the DNA TGTGCCAGCAGCTTTATTGCGTCGGACTGGACTAACTATGGCCACACCTTC. Its protein is CASSFIASDWTNYGHTF.

The chain carries TRBV7-2 and TRBJ2-1, with 9 bases matching TRBD2. From germline, CDR1 is SGHTA and CDR2 FQGNSA. CDR3 length equals 17 residues. V shed 2 bases, J shed 10 bases, and the junction held 15 bases outside the gene matches. In DNA, the CDR3 is TGTGCCAGCAGCTTAAGTTCTACGGGGCTAGCGGGGAAAGAGCAGTTCTTC. It translates to CASSLSSTGLAGKEQFF.

In its sample, this clonotype was seen many times. V usage is TRBV2 and J usage is TRBJ2-7, with 11 bases lining up with TRBD2. V shed 6 bases and J 2 bases; nucleotides not matched to a gene: 3. This CDR3 has 14 amino acids. Germline-derived CDR1 and CDR2 are SNHLY and FYNNEI. The CDR3 sequence: CASSVTSGTYEQYF. In DNA form, the CDR3 reads TGTGCCAGCAGCGTGACTAGCGGGACCTACGAGCAGTACTTC.

This clonotype was found a few times. V is TRBV27 and J is TRBJ2-1; the match to TRBD2 covers 10 bases. Trimming cost V 2 bases and J 2 bases; bases outside gene matches: 3. CDR3 size: 16 residues. Germline assignment: CDR1 MNHEY and CDR2 SMNVEV (reference sequence). CDR3 DNA: TGTGCCAGCAGTTTAATTAGCGGGAGGACCTACAATGAGCAGTTCTTC. This gives the protein CASSLISGRTYNEQFF.

This clonotype was recorded a few times. The rearrangement links TRBV18 to TRBJ2-1, with 10 positions matching TRBD2. Germline CDR1 and CDR2: KGHSH and LQKENI. This CDR3 comprises 15 residues. Trimming cost V 0 bases and J 7 bases; bases outside gene matches: 3. The CDR3, as DNA: TGTGCCAGCTCACCACCACTAGCGGGGCTTAATGAGCAGTTCTTC. The encoded protein is CASSPPLAGLNEQFF.

This clonotype was seen many times. The gene calls are TRBV20-1 and TRBJ2-6, with a tentative D call TRBD2 (5 bases). The CDR3 is 16 amino acids. Germline CDR1 is DFQATT and CDR2 is SNEGSKA (reference sequence). The V end lost 1 base, the J end lost 2 bases, and 12 bases lay between the germline ends. The DNA of the CDR3 is TGCAGTGCTAGAGCCACATGGGGAGCTGGGGCCAACGTCCTGACTTTC. The encoded protein is CSARATWGAGANVLTF.

V is TRBV28 and J is TRBJ2-7; 7 bases map to TRBD2. Germline trimming cut 7 bases from V and 0 bases from J; bases unmatched to any gene: 6. The germline V gene has CDR1 MDHEN and CDR2 SYDVKM. The CDR3 spans 14 residues. CDR3 bases: TGTGCCAGCATGGCAGCGGGAAGCTCCTACGAGCAGTACTTC. Protein sequence: CASMAAGSSYEQYF. The whole variable domain, filled in from reference TRBV28 and TRBJ2-7, reads DVKVTQSSRYLVKRTGEKVFLECVQDMDHENMFWYRQDPGLGLRLIYFSYDVKMKEKGDIPEGYSVSREKKERFSLILESASTNQTSMYLCASMAAGSSYEQYFGPGTRLTVT.

This clonotype was recorded many times. V gene TRBV5-1 combines with J gene TRBJ2-1; no clear D. V was cut by 4 bases and J by 0 bases, with 11 bases left in between. The CDR3 is made up of 15 amino acids. The germline CDR1 and CDR2 sequences are SGHRS and YFSETQ. CDR3 DNA: TGCGCCAGCAGCCCACACCAGCGCTCCTACAATGAGCAGTTCTTC. Encoded protein: CASSPHQRSYNEQFF.

This clonotype has ten or more counts. V and J are TRBV24-1 and TRBJ2-1; TRBD2 matches at 7 bases. The CDR3 covers 12 residues. Trimming cost V 6 bases and J 9 bases; bases outside gene matches: 4. In germline, CDR1 is KGHDR, CDR2 SFDVKD. Written as DNA, the CDR3 is TGTGCCACCAGTCCGGGGGGAGGTGAGCAGTTCTTC. Translating it yields CATSPGGGEQFF.

The chain is built from TRBV20-1 and TRBJ2-3, with D tentatively TRBD2 (5 bases). The CDR3 extends over 16 amino acids. Germline V gives CDR1 DFQATT, CDR2 SNEGSKA (reference sequence). Between the trimmed V and J ends, which lost 2 bases and 6 bases, there was a span of 21 bases. The CDR3 DNA reads as TGCAGTGCTAGACCGCCGGCGGGCCCACCCCCGGATACGCAGTATTTT. Its protein product is CSARPPAGPPPDTQYF.

Comments on this clonotype: This may stem from a read error, because a much larger clone lies one nucleotide away. This chain uses TRBV5-1 with TRBJ2-1; tentatively, D is TRBD2 (5 bases). The CDR3 contains 15 residues. Germline-derived CDR1 and CDR2 are SGHRS and YFSETQ. The CDR3 protein is CASGFRSESYNEQFF. CDR3 DNA: TGCGCCAGCGGCTTTCGTAGCGAATCCTACAATGAGCAGTTCTTC. Supplemented by reference TRBV5-1 and TRBJ2-1, the full variable domain reads KAGVTQTPRYLIKTRGQQVTLSCSPISGHRSVSWYQQTPGQGLQFLFEYFSETQRNKGNFPGRFSGRQFSNSRSEMNVSTLELGDSALYLCASGFRSESYNEQFFGPGTRLTVL.

This clonotype was counted between two and nine times. The rearrangement joins TRBV5-6 to TRBJ1-2; D is ambiguous. CDR3 size: 16 residues. Per the germline V gene, CDR1 is SGHDT and CDR2 is YYEEEE. Trimming took 0 bases from V and 6 from J, leaving 18 bases between them. The chain's CDR3 is CASSLVSPTVSDGYTF. CDR3 coding DNA: TGTGCCAGCAGCTTGGTATCTCCCACGGTTTCGGATGGCTACACCTTC.

This clonotype was seen repeatedly, ten times or more. The chain is built from TRBV5-1 and TRBJ2-2, with TRBD1 as a possible D gene (6 bases). V was cut by 4 bases and J by 4 bases, with 11 bases left in between. The CDR3 contains 14 residues. Germline CDR1 reads SGHRS; CDR2 reads YFSETQ. The CDR3 DNA is TGCGCCAGCAGCATTGACAGGCCCACCGGGGAGCTGTTTTTT. Translation: CASSIDRPTGELFF.

This clonotype occurred many times. The chain employs TRBV10-2 and TRBJ1-1; 9 bases agree with TRBD1. Germline V gives CDR1 WSHSY, CDR2 SAAADI. There are 15 residues in the CDR3. The V gene end was trimmed by 8 bases and the J gene end by 5 bases; junction bases not matched to a gene: 12. The CDR3 reads CASSPLTGGATEAFF. The DNA for the CDR3 is TGCGCCAGCTCACCATTGACAGGGGGGGCGACTGAAGCTTTCTTT.

This clonotype was observed many times. This chain links TRBV20-1 with TRBJ1-3; D uncertain. The CDR3 runs 15 residues. Trimming left V 3 bases short and J 2 bases short, with 14 bases between. CDR1 and CDR2 (germline): DFQATT, SNEGSKA (reference sequence). CDR3 in DNA: TGCAGTGCTAGGTCACAGCGGGCACCTGGAAACACCATATATTTT. It specifies CSARSQRAPGNTIYF.

CDR3 protein: CCTRDKIGAGVKYEQYF. CDR3 bases: TGCTGTACTAGAGACAAGATAGGAGCGGGAGTGAAGTACGAGCAGTACTTC. The chain links TRBV20-1 to TRBJ2-7; 8 nucleotides match TRBD2. The CDR3 has 17 amino acids. Per the germline V gene, CDR1 is DFQATT and CDR2 is SNEGSKA (reference sequence).

This clonotype was picked up many times. This chain connects TRBV10-3 to TRBJ2-2; possible D gene TRBD1, 6 bases. V shed 10 bases and J shed 0 bases, with 12 bases lying between them. CDR3 length equals 14 residues. Germline V gene data show CDR1 as ENHRY and CDR2 as SYGVKD. Written as DNA, the CDR3 is TGTGCCACTTTAAGGACAGCGAACACCGGGGAGCTGTTTTTT. Its protein product is CATLRTANTGELFF.